This T cell receptor (beta chain) was obtained from a study of identical twins. Template switching added a universal primer site, and cDNA bore unique molecular identifiers. TCRdb reprocessed the 5' RACE reads with MiXCR, giving one entry per CDR3 protein. The data hold 550,000 to 800,000 distinct CDR3 sequences, with 7.1% observed a single time. The CDR3 covers 15 residues. Trimming cost V 2 bases and J 6 bases, with 17 bases left between them. This clonotype was seen at least ten times. Its antigen is still unknown. General study findings and limits: Where out-of-frame alpha sequences were twin-shared, they showed excess low generation probability. For zero-insertion analyses, partial confounding could come from invariant MAIT and iNKT cells. Carriage of fewer insertions was seen in abundant cord blood beta clonotypes, whereas memory repertoires showed none.

The same data also went into a second study, on yellow fever vaccine responses in identical twins.

This clonotype originated in a woman younger than 30 in good health. The V gene is TRBV12-3 or TRBV12-4, the J gene TRBJ2-7; a weak D match, TRBD1 (5 bases). Sequenced input: PBMCs. CDR3 protein: CASSLRDTGSGEQYF. For the CDR3, the DNA is TGTGCCAGCAGTTTACGAGACACAGGTTCGGGCGAGCAGTACTTC.